These 3 T cell receptor beta chains were sequenced from one sample in a study of T cells in Graves' hyperthyroidism and ophthalmopathy. The CDR3 regions of TCR beta were amplified from RNA transcripts. The HTBI primer set was used in a first-round RT-PCR of the TCR CDR3. MiXCR, applied by TCRdb to the multiplex PCR reads, yields one record per CDR3 protein. Of about 680,000 distinct CDR3 sequences in the sample, 30% to 40% were seen once. Sequenced input: blood. The receptors stem from a woman aged 40 to 55 with Graves' hyperthyroidism.

This clonotype was seen only a few times. This sequence joins TRBV6-6 and TRBJ1-2, with D unresolved. Germline-derived CDR1 and CDR2 are MNHNY and SVGAGI (reference sequence). The CDR3 covers 16 residues. Trimming removed 4 bases from V and 4 bases from J, with 19 bases in between. CDR3 amino acids: CASSLTVSTASYGYTF. CDR3 DNA sequence: TGTGCCAGCAGTTTAACAGTTAGCACGGCTTCCTATGGCTACACCTTC.

The rearrangement joins TRBV7-2 to TRBJ2-7, with 11 bases that match TRBD2. The CDR3 has 15 amino acids. Germline values: CDR1 SGHTA, CDR2 FQGNSA. V was clipped by 8 bases and J by 6 bases; unmatched bases: 12. The CDR3 protein is CASDLGVAGGSEQYF. The CDR3 bases are TGTGCCAGCGACCTCGGGGTAGCGGGAGGGTCCGAGCAGTACTTC.

About this clonotype: The junction departs from germline at one end; a sequencing error may be responsible. V is TRBV7-2 and J is TRBJ2-3, with TRBD2 matching over 13 bases. The length of the CDR3 is 16 residues. Germline V gene data show CDR1 as SGHTA and CDR2 as FQGNSA. CDR3 loop: CASSTLAGGETDAQYF. Here the CDR3 DNA reads TGTGCCAGCAGCACACTAGCGGGAGGGGAGACAGATGCGCAGTATTTT.